The 26 T cell receptor beta chains listed next were all sequenced from one sample in a study of blood T cell repertoires in COVID-19. Data came from immunoSEQ multiplex PCR; TCRdb stores just in-frame clones and leaves some out. Here the sample spans roughly 160,000 clones, roughly 84% being singletons. Sequencing input: peripheral blood. The receptors here all came from a woman in her forties or fifties with COVID-19, enrolled during active disease.

V usage is TRBV6-2 or TRBV6-3 and J usage is TRBJ2-7, with TRBD1 matching over 8 bases. This CDR3 contains 15 residues. V lost 2 bases to trimming and J lost 0 bases; unmatched junction nucleotides: 3. Per the germline V gene, CDR1 is MNHEY and CDR2 is SVGEGT. CDR3 loop: CASSYEDRASYEQYF. The CDR3 DNA sequence: TGTGCCAGCAGTTACGAGGACAGGGCCTCCTACGAGCAGTACTTC.

The gene calls are TRBV3-1 (or the pseudogene TRBV3-2) and TRBJ2-5; TRBD2 matches at 7 bases. The CDR3 loop spans 18 amino acids. The V segment lost 2 bases and the J segment 2 bases; nucleotides outside the gene matches: 14. Germline assignment: CDR1 LGHDT and CDR2 YNNKEL (reference sequence). The CDR3 sequence is CASSQYRLARQKQETQYF. CDR3 bases: TGTGCCAGCAGCCAATACCGACTAGCCCGACAAAAACAAGAGACCCAGTACTTC.

V and J are TRBV5-5 and TRBJ1-2; D unclear. Trimming stripped 4 bases from V and 0 bases from J, with 13 bases between. Germline V gene data show CDR1 as SGHKS and CDR2 as YYEKEE (reference sequence). The CDR3 is 15 amino acids. The CDR3 protein is CASSLTEVANYGYTF. The CDR3 DNA reads as TGTGCCAGCAGCCTGACGGAGGTTGCTAACTATGGCTACACCTTC.

The J gene is TRBJ1-6, the V gene TRBV3-1 (or the pseudogene TRBV3-2); D not resolved. This CDR3 region has 15 residues. Germline V gene sequence: CDR1 LGHDT, CDR2 YNNKEL (reference sequence). Trimming removed 0 bases at V and 0 bases at J, with 3 bases between. This chain's CDR3 is CASSQDSSYNSPLHF. The CDR3 DNA follows: TGTGCCAGCAGCCAAGACAGCTCCTATAATTCACCCCTCCACTTT.

The chain uses TRBV4-1 and TRBJ2-7; 8 nucleotides match TRBD1. There are 16 residues in the CDR3. The V gene's germline CDR1 is MGHRA and CDR2 YSYEKL. Trimming cost V 3 bases and J 1 base; bases outside gene matches: 8. In nucleotides, the CDR3 is TGCGCCAGCAGCCACAAAACCGGGACAGGATCCTACGAGCAGTACTTC. Its translation is CASSHKTGTGSYEQYF.

This clone has more than one count but fewer than ten. The rearrangement uses TRBV11-2 and TRBJ1-1; tentatively, D is TRBD1 (6 bases). This CDR3 has 13 residues. Trimming took off 6 bases at V and 2 bases at J, with 10 bases between the two ends. Germline V gene data show CDR1 as SGHAT and CDR2 as FQNNGV. CDR3 nucleotide sequence: TGTGCCAGCAGAACACAGGGTAACACTGAAGCTTTCTTT. Translating it yields CASRTQGNTEAFF.

This chain links TRBV7-9 with TRBJ2-5, with 10 bases matching TRBD2. This CDR3 has 14 amino acids. V trimming: 5 bases; J trimming: 4 bases; junction bases outside the gene matches: 4. Germline V gene lookup returns CDR1 SEHNR and CDR2 FQNEAQ (reference sequence). For the CDR3, the DNA is TGTGCCAGCAGCCGCACTAGCGGGACAGAGACCCAGTACTTC. Its protein product is CASSRTSGTETQYF.

The chain is built from TRBV7-6 and TRBJ1-4; 11 bases are a match to TRBD1. The CDR3 length is 16 residues. CDR1 is SGHVS, CDR2 FNYEAQ, per germline. V dropped 5 bases and J dropped 7; count of bases not matched to a gene: 9. CDR3 in amino acids: CASSPGQGARGEKLFF. The CDR3 DNA reads as TGTGCCAGCAGCCCTGGACAGGGGGCGCGTGGTGAAAAACTGTTTTTT. The full variable domain, in which reference TRBV7-6 and TRBJ1-4 provide the parts outside the CDR3, is GAGVSQSPRYKVTKRGQDVALRCDPISGHVSLYWYRQALGQGPEFLTYFNYEAQQDKSGLPNDRFSAERPEGSISTLTIQRTEQRDSAMYRCASSPGQGARGEKLFFGSGTQLSVL.

The chain uses TRBV5-1 and TRBJ2-7; the D gene is possibly TRBD1 (6 bases). The CDR3 loop spans 13 amino acids. CDR1 and CDR2 from the germline V gene are SGHRS and YFSETQ. V lost 6 bases to trimming and J lost 0 bases, with 10 bases between them. The CDR3 here is CASKQGSSYEQYF. The DNA of the CDR3 is TGCGCCAGCAAACAGGGAAGCTCCTACGAGCAGTACTTC. Variable domain in full (rest from reference TRBV5-1 and TRBJ2-7): KAGVTQTPRYLIKTRGQQVTLSCSPISGHRSVSWYQQTPGQGLQFLFEYFSETQRNKGNFPGRFSGRQFSNSRSEMNVSTLELGDSALYLCASKQGSSYEQYFGPGTRLTVT.

This chain connects TRBV28 to TRBJ2-1; TRBD1 agrees at 8 bases. The CDR3 covers 15 residues. CDR1 and CDR2 from the germline V gene are MDHEN and SYDVKM. Here the CDR3 reads CVTGTGTLAYNEQFF. Here the CDR3 DNA reads TGTGTGACCGGGACAGGTACCCTGGCTTACAATGAGCAGTTCTTC. Supplemented by reference TRBV28 and TRBJ2-1, the full variable domain reads DVKVTQSSRYLVKRTGEKVFLECVQDMDHENMFWYRQDPGLGLRLIYFSYDVKMKEKGDIPEGYSVSREKKERFSLILESASTNQTSMYLCVTGTGTLAYNEQFFGPGTRLTVL.

The J gene is TRBJ2-3, the V gene TRBV6-5; 13 positions match TRBD2. The CDR3 covers 13 residues. Germline-derived CDR1 and CDR2 are MNHEY and SVGAGI. With V trimmed by 6 bases and J by 6 bases, 0 bases remained unmatched. CDR3 region: CASRLAGGDTQYF. In DNA form, the CDR3 reads TGTGCCAGCAGACTAGCGGGGGGGGATACGCAGTATTTT.

This sequence joins TRBV7-3 and TRBJ2-2, with D possibly matching TRBD2 (5 bases). V gave up 2 bases and J gave up 4 bases, with 14 bases separating them. This CDR3 has 16 residues. Germline V CDR1 and CDR2: SGHTA, FQGTGA. CDR3 region: CASSLEWAAGTGELFF. Written as DNA, the CDR3 is TGTGCCAGCAGCTTAGAGTGGGCGGCGGGCACCGGGGAGCTGTTTTTT.

This chain connects TRBV29-1 to TRBJ1-6, with 8 bases lining up with TRBD1. CDR1 is SQVTM, CDR2 ANQGSEA, per germline. The length of the CDR3 is 14 residues. Trimming at V came to 4 bases and at J to 7 bases, leaving 6 bases not matched to a gene. CDR3 bases: TGCAGCGTTGTAATACAGGGGGACAATTCACCCCTCCACTTT. Translating it yields CSVVIQGDNSPLHF.

The chain uses TRBV29-1 and TRBJ2-3; TRBD2 matches at 10 bases. This CDR3 contains 15 residues. CDR1 is SQVTM, CDR2 ANQGSEA, per germline. With 7 bases clipped from V and 1 base from J, the junction kept 8 bases outside the gene matches. This chain's CDR3 is CSADSGTSGTDTQYF. The CDR3 DNA is TGCAGCGCTGATTCCGGGACTAGCGGCACAGATACGCAGTATTTT.

This chain links TRBV20-1 with TRBJ1-1, with D possibly being TRBD1 (5 bases). The V gene's germline CDR1 is DFQATT and CDR2 SNEGSKA (reference sequence). The CDR3 is 13 residues long. The ends were cut back, 3 bases at V and 5 bases at J, with 13 bases in the middle. CDR3: CSASIPGWTEAFF. The DNA of the CDR3 is TGCAGTGCTAGTATTCCAGGGTGGACTGAAGCTTTCTTT.

The chain recombines TRBV5-6 with TRBJ2-5; D is possibly TRBD1 (6 bases). Trimming left V 3 bases short and J 4 bases short, with 19 bases between. The CDR3 is 16 residues long. Germline values: CDR1 SGHDT, CDR2 YYEEEE. The CDR3 nucleotides are TGTGCCAGCAGCTCCTTACAGGGTCGAATTGGAGAGACCCAGTACTTC. Translated, it gives CASSSLQGRIGETQYF.

The J gene is TRBJ2-5, the V gene TRBV7-3; the D gene is possibly TRBD2 (6 bases). CDR3 size: 14 residues. Germline-derived CDR1 and CDR2 are SGHTA and FQGTGA. Trimming took off 1 base at V and 7 bases at J, with 13 bases between the two ends. The CDR3 DNA sequence: TGTGCCAGCAGCTTAATGGGGACTGGGGGGACCCAGTACTTC. Residues: CASSLMGTGGTQYF.

The chain couples TRBV7-2 to TRBJ2-7, with TRBD2 identical over 10 bases. The V gene end was trimmed by 7 bases and the J gene end by 5 bases; junction bases not matched to a gene: 8. The CDR3 spans 14 residues. Germline V gene sequence: CDR1 SGHTA, CDR2 FQGNSA. The CDR3 bases are TGTGCCAGCAACATAGGGCTAGCGGGGGACGAGCAGTACTTC. Amino acid sequence: CASNIGLAGDEQYF.

The chain is built from TRBV11-2 and TRBJ2-5; TRBD1 matches at 10 bases. The CDR3 is made up of 15 amino acids. Germline V gene lookup returns CDR1 SGHAT and CDR2 FQNNGV. V dropped 4 bases and J dropped 5; count of bases not matched to a gene: 7. CDR3 bases: TGTGCCAGCAGCTCCACGGGACAGGGGTGGGAGACCCAGTACTTC. Encoded protein: CASSSTGQGWETQYF.

The gene calls are TRBV19 and TRBJ1-5; TRBD1 is a possible D gene (5 bases). Germline V gene data show CDR1 as LNHDA and CDR2 as SQIVND (reference sequence). The CDR3 runs 17 residues. Trimming removed 5 bases from V and 3 bases from J, with 20 bases in between. CDR3: CASSAELRVRLNQPQHF. CDR3 DNA sequence: TGTGCCAGTAGTGCTGAACTCAGGGTGAGGCTCAATCAGCCCCAGCATTTT.

This clone has only one observation. The gene calls are TRBV24-1 and TRBJ2-1, with TRBD1 matching 11 bases. The germline gives CDR1 KGHDR, CDR2 SFDVKD. Trimming took 7 bases from V and 9 from J; bases not matched to a gene: 4. This CDR3 has 13 amino acids. The DNA of the CDR3 is TGTGCCACCAGCGGGACAGGGGGTCTTGAGCAGTTCTTC. Its protein product is CATSGTGGLEQFF.

The chain combines TRBV5-1 with TRBJ2-7, with 11 bases that match TRBD2. Germline values: CDR1 SGHRS, CDR2 YFSETQ. The CDR3 runs 14 residues. V shed 4 bases and J 7 bases; nucleotides not matched to a gene: 7. The CDR3: CASSPTSGAWEQYF. CDR3 nucleotides: TGCGCCAGCAGCCCGACTAGCGGGGCTTGGGAGCAGTACTTC.

CDR3 sequence: CASSPDRTSVTDTQYF. The CDR3 DNA is TGTGCCAGCAGCCCCGATAGGACTAGCGTCACAGATACGCAGTATTTT. The V call is TRBV7-9, the J call TRBJ2-3; the match to TRBD2 covers 9 bases. In germline, CDR1 is SEHNR, CDR2 FQNEAQ (reference sequence). The trim removed 5 bases at V and 2 bases at J, leaving 8 bases unmatched. The CDR3 is 16 amino acids.

In nucleotides, the CDR3 is TGTGCCAGCAGCGTAGTAGGGACTCAGCTAGGAGGCTACACCTTC. Its protein product is CASSVVGTQLGGYTF. The chain recombines TRBV9 with TRBJ1-2, with a possible D match to TRBD1 (5 bases). CDR3 length: 15 amino acids. The V end was cut by 0 bases, the J end by 8 bases, with 17 bases between. Germline V gene data show CDR1 as SGDLS and CDR2 as YYNGEE.

The gene calls are TRBV4-1 and TRBJ2-7; D perhaps matches TRBD1 (6 bases). V dropped 3 bases and J dropped 7 bases, with 22 bases sitting between them. Germline V gene lookup returns CDR1 MGHRA and CDR2 YSYEKL. The CDR3 runs to 16 residues. CDR3 sequence reads: CASSQLQGSGGSEQYF. The DNA of the CDR3 is TGCGCCAGCAGCCAGCTTCAGGGGAGCGGTGGGAGTGAGCAGTACTTC.

This clone was counted a few times. The V call is TRBV2, the J call TRBJ2-4, with TRBD1 matching over 11 bases. From germline, CDR1 is SNHLY and CDR2 FYNNEI. The CDR3 totals 16 residues. With 4 bases clipped from V and 8 bases from J, the junction kept 10 bases outside the gene matches. CDR3 DNA sequence: TGTGCCAGCAGTGTGGACAGGGGGCTGTATGGCGACATTCAGTACTTC. Its protein product is CASSVDRGLYGDIQYF.